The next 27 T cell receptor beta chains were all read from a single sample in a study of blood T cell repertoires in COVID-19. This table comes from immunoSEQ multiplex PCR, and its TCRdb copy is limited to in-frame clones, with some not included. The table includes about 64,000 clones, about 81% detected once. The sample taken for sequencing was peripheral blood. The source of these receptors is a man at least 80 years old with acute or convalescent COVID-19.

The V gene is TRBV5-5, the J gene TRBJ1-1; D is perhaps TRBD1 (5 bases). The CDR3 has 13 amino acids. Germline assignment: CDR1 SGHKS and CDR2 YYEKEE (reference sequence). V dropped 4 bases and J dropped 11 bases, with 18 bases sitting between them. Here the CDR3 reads CASSPHLQAGAFF. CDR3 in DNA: TGTGCCAGCAGCCCCCATTTACAGGCCGGGGCTTTCTTT.

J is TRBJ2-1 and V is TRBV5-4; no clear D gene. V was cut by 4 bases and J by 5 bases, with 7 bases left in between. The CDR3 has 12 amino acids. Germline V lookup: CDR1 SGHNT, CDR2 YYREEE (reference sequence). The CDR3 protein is CASSLTDNEQFF. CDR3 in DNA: TGTGCCAGCAGCCTTACTGACAATGAGCAGTTCTTC.

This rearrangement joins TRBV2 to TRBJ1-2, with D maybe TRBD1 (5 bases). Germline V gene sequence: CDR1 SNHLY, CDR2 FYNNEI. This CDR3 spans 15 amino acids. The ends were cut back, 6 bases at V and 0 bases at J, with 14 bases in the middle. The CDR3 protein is CASSSGHPANYGYTF. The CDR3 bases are TGTGCCAGCAGCTCAGGACACCCCGCTAACTATGGCTACACCTTC.

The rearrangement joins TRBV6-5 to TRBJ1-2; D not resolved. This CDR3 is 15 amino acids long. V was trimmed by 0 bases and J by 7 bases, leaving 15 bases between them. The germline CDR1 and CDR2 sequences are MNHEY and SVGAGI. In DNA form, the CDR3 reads TGTGCCAGCAGTTACTCGTACGGAGGGAAGGGTGGCTACACCTTC. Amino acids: CASSYSYGGKGGYTF.

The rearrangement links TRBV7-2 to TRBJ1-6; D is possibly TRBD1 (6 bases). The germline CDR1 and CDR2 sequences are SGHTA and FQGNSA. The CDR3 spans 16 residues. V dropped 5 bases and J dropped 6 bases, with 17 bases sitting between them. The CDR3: CASSPPGGTSNSPLHF. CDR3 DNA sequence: TGTGCCAGCAGCCCACCAGGTGGGACAAGTAATTCACCCCTCCACTTT.

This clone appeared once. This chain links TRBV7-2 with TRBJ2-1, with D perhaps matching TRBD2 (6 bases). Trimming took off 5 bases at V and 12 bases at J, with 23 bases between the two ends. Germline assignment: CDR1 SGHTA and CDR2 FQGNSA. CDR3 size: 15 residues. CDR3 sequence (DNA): TGTGCCAGCAGCGCAACTTCGGGACTCCCAAGGGGGCAGTTCTTC. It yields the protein CASSATSGLPRGQFF.

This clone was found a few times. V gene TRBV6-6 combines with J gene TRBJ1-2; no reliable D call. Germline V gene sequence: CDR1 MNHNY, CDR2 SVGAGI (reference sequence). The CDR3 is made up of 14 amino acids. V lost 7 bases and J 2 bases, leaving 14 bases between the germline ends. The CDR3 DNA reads TGTGCCAGCATTCCAACTCCGCAAAACTATGGCTACACCTTC. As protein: CASIPTPQNYGYTF.

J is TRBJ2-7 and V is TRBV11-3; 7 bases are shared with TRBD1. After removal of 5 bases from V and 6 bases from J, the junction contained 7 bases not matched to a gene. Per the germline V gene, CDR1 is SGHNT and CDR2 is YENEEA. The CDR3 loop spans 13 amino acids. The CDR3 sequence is CASSRDRASEQYF. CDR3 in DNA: TGTGCCAGCAGCCGAGACAGGGCCTCCGAGCAGTACTTC.

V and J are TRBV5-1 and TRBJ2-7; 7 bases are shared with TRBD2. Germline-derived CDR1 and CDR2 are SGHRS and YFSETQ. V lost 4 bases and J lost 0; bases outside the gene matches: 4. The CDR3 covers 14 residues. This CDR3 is CASSPGGNSYEQYF. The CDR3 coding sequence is TGCGCCAGCAGCCCCGGGGGGAACTCCTACGAGCAGTACTTC.

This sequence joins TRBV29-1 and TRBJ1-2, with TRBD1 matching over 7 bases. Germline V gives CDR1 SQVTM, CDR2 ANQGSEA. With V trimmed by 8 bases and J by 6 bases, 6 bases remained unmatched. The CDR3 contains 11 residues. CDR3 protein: CSLDRDDGYTF. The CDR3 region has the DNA TGCAGCCTAGACAGGGATGATGGCTACACCTTC.

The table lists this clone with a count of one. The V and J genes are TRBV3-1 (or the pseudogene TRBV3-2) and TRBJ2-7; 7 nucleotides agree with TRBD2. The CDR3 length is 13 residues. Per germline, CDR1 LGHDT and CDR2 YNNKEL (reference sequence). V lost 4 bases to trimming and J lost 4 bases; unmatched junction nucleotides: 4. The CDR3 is CASSLGTTYEQYF. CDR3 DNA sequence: TGTGCCAGCAGCCTAGGGACTACATACGAGCAGTACTTC.

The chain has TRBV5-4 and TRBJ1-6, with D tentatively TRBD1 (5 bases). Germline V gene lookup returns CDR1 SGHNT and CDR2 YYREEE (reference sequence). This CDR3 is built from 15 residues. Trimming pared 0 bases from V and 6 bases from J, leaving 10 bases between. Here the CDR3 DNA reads TGTGCCAGCAGCTTGGATCAGGGTGTTAATTCACCCCTCCACTTT. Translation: CASSLDQGVNSPLHF. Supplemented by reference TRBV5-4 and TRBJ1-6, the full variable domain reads ETGVTQSPTHLIKTRGQQVTLRCSSQSGHNTVSWYQQALGQGPQFIFQYYREEENGRGNFPPRFSGLQFPNYSSELNVNALELDDSALYLCASSLDQGVNSPLHFGNGTRLTVT.

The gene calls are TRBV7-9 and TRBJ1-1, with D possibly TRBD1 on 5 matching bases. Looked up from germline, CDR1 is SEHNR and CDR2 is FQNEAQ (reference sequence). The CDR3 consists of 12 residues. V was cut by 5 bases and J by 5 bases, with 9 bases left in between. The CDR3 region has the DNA TGTGCCAGCAGCCTCGACAGAACTGAAGCTTTCTTT. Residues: CASSLDRTEAFF.

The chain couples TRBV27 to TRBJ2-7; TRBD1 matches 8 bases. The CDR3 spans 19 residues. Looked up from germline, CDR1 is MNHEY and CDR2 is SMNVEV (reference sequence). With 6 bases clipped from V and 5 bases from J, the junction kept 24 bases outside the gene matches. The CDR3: CASSRIYGRTRGQGHEQYF. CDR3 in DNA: TGTGCCAGCAGCCGTATTTATGGGCGGACGCGCGGACAGGGCCACGAGCAGTACTTC.

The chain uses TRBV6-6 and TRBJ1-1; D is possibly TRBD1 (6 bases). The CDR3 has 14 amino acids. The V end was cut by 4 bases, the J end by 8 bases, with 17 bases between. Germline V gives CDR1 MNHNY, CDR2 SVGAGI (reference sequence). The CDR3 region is CASSLDRTAYEAFF. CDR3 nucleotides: TGTGCCAGCAGTTTAGATCGGACAGCGTACGAAGCTTTCTTT.

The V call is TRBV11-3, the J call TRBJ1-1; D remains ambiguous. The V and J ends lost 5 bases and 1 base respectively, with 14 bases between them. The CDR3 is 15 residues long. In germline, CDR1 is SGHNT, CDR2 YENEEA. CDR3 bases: TGTGCCAGCAGCCCCAGGTCCCTTCCGAACACTGAAGCTTTCTTT. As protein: CASSPRSLPNTEAFF.

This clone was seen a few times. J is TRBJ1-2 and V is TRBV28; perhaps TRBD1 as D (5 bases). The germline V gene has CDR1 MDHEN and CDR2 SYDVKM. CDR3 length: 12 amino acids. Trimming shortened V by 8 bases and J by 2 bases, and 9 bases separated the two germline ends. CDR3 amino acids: CASDSVNYGYTF. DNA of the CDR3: TGTGCCAGCGACAGCGTGAACTATGGCTACACCTTC.

DNA of the CDR3: TGTGCCAGCAGTCTTACAGGGGCCAAGCGTGAAGCTTTCTTT. Translated: CASSLTGAKREAFF. J is TRBJ1-1 and V is TRBV6-5, with TRBD1 matching over 7 bases. CDR1 is MNHEY, CDR2 SVGAGI, per germline. The CDR3 sequence is 14 residues long. V trimming: 5 bases; J trimming: 7 bases; junction bases outside the gene matches: 10.

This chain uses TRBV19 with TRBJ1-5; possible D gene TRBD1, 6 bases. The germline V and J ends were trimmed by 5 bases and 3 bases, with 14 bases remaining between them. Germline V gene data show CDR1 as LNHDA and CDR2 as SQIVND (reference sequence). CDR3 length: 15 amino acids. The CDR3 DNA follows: TGTGCCAGTAGTTTACAGGGCCGGGTCAATCAGCCCCAGCATTTT. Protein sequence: CASSLQGRVNQPQHF. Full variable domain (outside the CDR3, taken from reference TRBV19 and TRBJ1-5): DGGITQSPKYLFRKEGQNVTLSCEQNLNHDAMYWYRQDPGQGLRLIYYSQIVNDFQKGDIAEGYSVSREKKESFPLTVTSAQKNPTAFYLCASSLQGRVNQPQHFGDGTRLSIL.

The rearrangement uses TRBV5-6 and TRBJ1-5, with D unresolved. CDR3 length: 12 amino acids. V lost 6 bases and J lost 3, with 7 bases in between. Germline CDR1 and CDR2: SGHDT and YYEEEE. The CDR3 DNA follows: TGTGCCAGCAATACTAACAATCAGCCCCAGCATTTT. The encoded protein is CASNTNNQPQHF. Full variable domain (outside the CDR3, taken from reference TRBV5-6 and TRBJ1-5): DAGVTQSPTHLIKTRGQQVTLRCSPKSGHDTVSWYQQALGQGPQFIFQYYEEEERQRGNFPDRFSGHQFPNYSSELNVNALLLGDSALYLCASNTNNQPQHFGDGTRLSIL.

The CDR3 nucleotides read TGTGCCAGCAGCAACTGGTGGGACAGCTCCTACGAGCAGTACTTC. Encoded protein: CASSNWWDSSYEQYF. This chain joins TRBV11-2 and TRBJ2-7; 7 nucleotides agree with TRBD1. V was pared by 5 bases and J by 0 bases, with 7 bases of the junction left unmatched. CDR3 length: 15 residues. Germline-derived CDR1 and CDR2 are SGHAT and FQNNGV.

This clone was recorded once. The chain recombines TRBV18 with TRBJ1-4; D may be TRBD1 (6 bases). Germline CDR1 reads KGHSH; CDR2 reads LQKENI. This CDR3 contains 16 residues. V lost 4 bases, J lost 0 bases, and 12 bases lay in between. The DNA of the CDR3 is TGTGCCAGCTCACTAGGGACAACAGCAACTAATGAAAAACTGTTTTTT. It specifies CASSLGTTATNEKLFF.

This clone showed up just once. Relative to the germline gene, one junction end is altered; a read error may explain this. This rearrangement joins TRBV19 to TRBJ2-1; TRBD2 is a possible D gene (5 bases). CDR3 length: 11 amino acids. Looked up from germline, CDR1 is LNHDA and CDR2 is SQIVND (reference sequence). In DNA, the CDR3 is TGTGCCGGTAGTATCTTCGAGGGACAGTTCTTC. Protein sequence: CAGSIFEGQFF.

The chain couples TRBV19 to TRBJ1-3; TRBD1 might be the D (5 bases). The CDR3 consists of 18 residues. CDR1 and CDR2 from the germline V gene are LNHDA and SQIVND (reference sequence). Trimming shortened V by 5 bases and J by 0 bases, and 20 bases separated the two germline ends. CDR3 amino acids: CASSPPGGGPYSGNTIYF. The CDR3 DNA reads TGTGCCAGTAGTCCTCCGGGCGGGGGACCGTACTCTGGAAACACCATATATTTT.

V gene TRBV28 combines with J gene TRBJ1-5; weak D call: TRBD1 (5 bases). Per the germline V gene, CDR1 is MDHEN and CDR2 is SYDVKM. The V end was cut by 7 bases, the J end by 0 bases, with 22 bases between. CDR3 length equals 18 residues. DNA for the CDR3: TGTGCCAGCACCTCATACGCGGCGGCAGGGCATAGCAATCAGCCCCAGCATTTT. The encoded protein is CASTSYAAAGHSNQPQHF.

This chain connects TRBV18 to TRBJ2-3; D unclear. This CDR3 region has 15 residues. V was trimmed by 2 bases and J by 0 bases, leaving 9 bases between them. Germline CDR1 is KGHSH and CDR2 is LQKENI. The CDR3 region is CASSPARTSTDTQYF. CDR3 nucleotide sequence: TGTGCCAGCTCACCAGCGCGAACTAGCACAGATACGCAGTATTTT.

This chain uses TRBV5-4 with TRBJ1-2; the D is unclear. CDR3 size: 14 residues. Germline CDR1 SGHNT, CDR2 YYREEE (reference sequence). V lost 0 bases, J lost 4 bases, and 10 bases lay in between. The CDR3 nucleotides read TGTGCCAGCAGCTTGGCTCGGGGATCCTATGGCTACACCTTC. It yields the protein CASSLARGSYGYTF.